The 24 T cell receptor beta chains listed next were all sequenced from one sample in a study of T-cell reconstitution after alpha-beta-depleted transplantation in children. Unique molecular identifiers were built into the TCRbeta library. TCRdb fed the PCR reads into MiXCR, producing one record per CDR3 protein. In the table there are some 87,000 distinct CDR3 sequences, about a sixth of which are singletons. Sequenced material: PBMCs, mostly from graft donor cells, taken 180 days after TCRalphabeta/CD19-depleted stem cell transplant. These receptors were collected from a male patient between 2 and 10 years old who had a stem cell transplant for acute lymphoblastic leukemia, so the T cells may come from the graft donor.

As concerns this clonotype: The junction departs from the called germline gene at one end, perhaps through a read error. The V and J genes are TRBV11-2 and TRBJ1-2, with 8 bases fitting TRBD1. The germline V gene encodes CDR1 SGHAT and CDR2 FQNNGV. The CDR3 loop spans 15 amino acids. Here the CDR3 reads CASSSFKQGEDGDTF. The CDR3 nucleotides are TGTGCCAGCAGCTCTTTCAAACAGGGGGAGGATGGCGACACCTTC. Using reference TRBV11-2 and TRBJ1-2 for the parts outside the CDR3, the full variable domain is EAGVAQSPRYKIIEKRQSVAFWCNPISGHATLYWYQQILGQGPKLLIQFQNNGVVDDSQLPKDRFSAERLKGVDSTLKIQPAKLEDSAVYLCASSSFKQGEDGDTFGSGTRLTVV.

This clonotype was observed a few times. The V gene is TRBV6-2 or TRBV6-3, the J gene TRBJ2-7; D ambiguous. The CDR3 consists of 13 residues. V was trimmed by 10 bases and J by 3 bases, leaving 16 bases between them. The germline V gene has CDR1 MNHEY and CDR2 SVGEGT. As DNA, the CDR3 is TGTGCCACCAGAAACTCCGGAGTCTACGAGCAGTACTTC. The encoded protein is CATRNSGVYEQYF.

This sequence joins TRBV27 and TRBJ2-1, with D perhaps matching TRBD2 (5 bases). This CDR3 spans 12 amino acids. V lost 8 bases, J lost 8 bases, and 13 bases lay in between. Germline-derived CDR1 and CDR2 are MNHEY and SMNVEV (reference sequence). CDR3: CASGSVDYEQFF. The CDR3 region has the DNA TGTGCCAGCGGTAGCGTGGATTATGAGCAGTTCTTC.

With respect to this clonotype: Sequence at one end of the junction differs from germline and may be a read error. The V gene is TRBV20-1, the J gene TRBJ2-5; 10 bases match TRBD2. CDR1 is DFQATT and CDR2 is SNEGSKA in the germline V gene (reference sequence). The CDR3 runs to 16 residues. For the CDR3, the DNA is TGCTGTGCTAGAGATAAGCGGGGGGGCAAACAAGAGACCCAGTACTTC. Amino acids: CCARDKRGGKQETQYF.

V usage is TRBV29-1 and J usage is TRBJ1-2, with D maybe TRBD1 (5 bases). The CDR3 totals 14 residues. Germline V lookup: CDR1 SQVTM, CDR2 ANQGSEA. The V and J ends lost 1 base and 1 base respectively, with 10 bases between them. The CDR3 DNA sequence: TGCAGCGTTGAAGGTCAGGGTATTAACTATGGCTACACCTTC. Protein: CSVEGQGINYGYTF.

This chain joins TRBV5-1 and TRBJ2-1, with 11 nucleotides matching TRBD2. V gave up 0 bases and J gave up 0 bases; unmatched junction bases: 5. From germline, CDR1 is SGHRS and CDR2 YFSETQ. The CDR3 has 18 residues. CDR3 nucleotide sequence: TGCGCCAGCAGCTTGGGTAGCGGGGGGGCCCACTCCTACAATGAGCAGTTCTTC. It translates to CASSLGSGGAHSYNEQFF.

This chain links TRBV5-1 with TRBJ2-7, with 12 bases matching TRBD1. Trimming removed 5 bases from V and 3 bases from J; junction bases left unmatched: 15. The CDR3 extends over 18 amino acids. Per germline, CDR1 SGHRS and CDR2 YFSETQ. In nucleotides, the CDR3 is TGCGCCAGCAGTTTGACCGGGACAGGGGGCGCTGGTGACTACGAGCAGTACTTC. Translating gives CASSLTGTGGAGDYEQYF.

The rearrangement uses TRBV20-1 and TRBJ1-2; D not resolved. The ends were cut back, 1 base at V and 1 base at J, with 19 bases in the middle. Germline loops: CDR1 DFQATT, CDR2 SNEGSKA (reference sequence). This CDR3 comprises 17 residues. The CDR3 nucleotides are TGCAGTGCTAGAGTGGCTCAAATCACTCCTTTTAACTATGGCTACACCTTC. It codes for CSARVAQITPFNYGYTF.

The chain uses TRBV7-2 and TRBJ1-2; 9 nucleotides align to TRBD1. Germline V CDR1 and CDR2: SGHTA, FQGNSA. After removal of 3 bases from V and 4 bases from J, the junction contained 6 bases not matched to a gene. This CDR3 spans 15 amino acids. The CDR3 region has the DNA TGTGCCAGCAGCTTGACCGGGACAGGGTCCTATGGCTACACCTTC. This sequence encodes CASSLTGTGSYGYTF.

The CDR3 region is CASSVVDVATEQYF. As DNA, the CDR3 is TGTGCCAGCAGCGTAGTGGACGTGGCTACGGAGCAGTACTTC. This sequence joins TRBV9 and TRBJ2-7; D not certain. V dropped 0 bases and J dropped 7 bases, with 14 bases sitting between them. Germline V lookup: CDR1 SGDLS, CDR2 YYNGEE. The length of the CDR3 is 14 residues.

This clonotype was seen more than once but under ten times. The rearrangement uses TRBV20-1 and TRBJ2-5; TRBD1 matches 8 bases. In germline, CDR1 is DFQATT, CDR2 SNEGSKA (reference sequence). This CDR3 has 14 residues. V trimming: 3 bases; J trimming: 5 bases; junction bases outside the gene matches: 8. The CDR3 bases are TGCAGTGCTAGGAAGACAGGGGCGGGGGAGACCCAGTACTTC. This encodes CSARKTGAGETQYF.

This clonotype was counted at least ten times. Mismatch with germline at one junction end may stem from a read error. The rearrangement uses TRBV24-1 and TRBJ2-7; D is perhaps TRBD1 (6 bases). The CDR3 covers 12 residues. Germline V CDR1 and CDR2: KGHDR, SFDVKD. The CDR3 bases are TGTGCCACCAGTACACCCTCCCAGGGGAACCACTTC. Its protein is CATSTPSQGNHF.

Only a few counts were recorded for this clonotype. J is TRBJ2-2 and V is TRBV9, with D uncertain. Trimming shortened V by 4 bases and J by 3 bases, and 10 bases separated the two germline ends. The CDR3 is 14 amino acids. Germline V gene sequence: CDR1 SGDLS, CDR2 YYNGEE. The CDR3 reads CASSSTPYTGELFF. The DNA of the CDR3 is TGTGCCAGCAGCTCCACCCCGTACACCGGGGAGCTGTTTTTT.

This clonotype was counted at least ten times. The chain links TRBV20-1 to TRBJ2-1, with 9 bases identical to TRBD2. The CDR3 contains 14 residues. After removal of 5 bases from V and 6 bases from J, the junction contained 8 bases not matched to a gene. Germline V gives CDR1 DFQATT, CDR2 SNEGSKA (reference sequence). The CDR3 is CSAPFAGGSNEQFF. CDR3 in DNA: TGCAGTGCTCCTTTTGCGGGGGGGTCCAATGAGCAGTTCTTC.

This clonotype appeared a single time. The rearrangement uses TRBV28 and TRBJ1-6; D not resolved. The germline V and J ends were trimmed by 3 bases and 7 bases, with 10 bases remaining between them. The CDR3 has 14 amino acids. In germline, CDR1 is MDHEN, CDR2 SYDVKM. Here the CDR3 reads CASSFRPRNSPLHF. The CDR3 coding sequence is TGTGCCAGCAGTTTTCGGCCGAGGAATTCACCCCTCCACTTT.

The V and J genes are TRBV6-5 and TRBJ2-1, with 7 bases fitting TRBD1. Germline CDR1 reads MNHEY; CDR2 reads SVGAGI. The CDR3 extends over 15 amino acids. V lost 4 bases and J lost 2; bases outside the gene matches: 5. The CDR3 reads CASSFDRDAYNEQFF. As DNA, the CDR3 is TGTGCCAGCAGTTTCGACAGGGACGCCTACAATGAGCAGTTCTTC.

There are a few counts of this clonotype. The chain employs TRBV11-1 and TRBJ2-3, with D unclear. Deletions cut 5 bases from V and 5 bases from J, with 17 bases between. The length of the CDR3 is 15 residues. Germline CDR1 SGHAT, CDR2 FQDESV (reference sequence). The CDR3 bases are TGTGCCAGCAGCCGGCCCACAGACGGACGAGATACGCAGTATTTT. Amino acids: CASSRPTDGRDTQYF.

By share of the sample, this clonotype is medium-sized. V is TRBV5-5 and J is TRBJ2-7, with no clear D. CDR1 and CDR2 from the germline V gene are SGHKS and YYEKEE (reference sequence). Trimming removed 1 base from V and 6 bases from J, with 14 bases in between. The CDR3 runs to 14 residues. CDR3 residues: CASSLYPVGPEQYF. DNA for the CDR3: TGTGCCAGCAGCTTGTACCCAGTCGGCCCCGAGCAGTACTTC.

The chain carries TRBV15 and TRBJ2-7, with 8 bases matching TRBD2. CDR1 and CDR2 (germline): LNHNV, YYDKDF (reference sequence). V lost 2 bases and J lost 3; bases outside the gene matches: 6. CDR3 length: 15 residues. Written as DNA, the CDR3 is TGTGCCACCAGCAGATTCGGGGGGGGACACTACGAGCAGTACTTC. It codes for CATSRFGGGHYEQYF.

The chain employs TRBV7-2 and TRBJ1-5; D gene ambiguous. Germline CDR1 is SGHTA and CDR2 is FQGNSA. The CDR3 is 13 residues long. V lost 5 bases to trimming and J lost 7 bases, with 12 bases between them. The CDR3 nucleotides read TGTGCCAGCAGCCCTCGGAATGAACAGCCCCAGCATTTT. The encoded protein is CASSPRNEQPQHF.

This chain uses TRBV4-1 with TRBJ1-5, with D possibly TRBD1 on 6 matching bases. The CDR3 covers 15 residues. Trimming cost V 4 bases and J 4 bases, with 14 bases left between them. Per the germline V gene, CDR1 is MGHRA and CDR2 is YSYEKL. This CDR3 reads CASSPRDTRNQPQHF. CDR3 DNA sequence: TGCGCCAGCAGCCCTAGGGACACTAGAAATCAGCCCCAGCATTTT.

This chain links TRBV20-1 with TRBJ2-7; D unresolved. V was cut by 1 base and J by 7 bases, with 8 bases left in between. The CDR3 contains 11 residues. Per germline, CDR1 DFQATT and CDR2 SNEGSKA (reference sequence). The CDR3 DNA sequence: TGCAGTGCTAGAGCCCTCCTGGAGCAGTACTTC. Amino acids: CSARALLEQYF.

The sample holds a few counts of this clonotype. This chain links TRBV20-1 with TRBJ2-3, with D maybe TRBD2 (6 bases). The CDR3 is 14 amino acids. Per the germline V gene, CDR1 is DFQATT and CDR2 is SNEGSKA (reference sequence). Trimming stripped 2 bases from V and 10 bases from J, with 19 bases between. This CDR3 reads CSARTGGAVSSQYF. Here the CDR3 DNA reads TGCAGTGCTAGAACGGGCGGGGCAGTCAGCTCGCAGTATTTT.

This clonotype was observed a handful of times. This chain connects TRBV5-1 to TRBJ1-6; D gene ambiguous. The germline V and J ends were trimmed by 5 bases and 7 bases, with 13 bases remaining between them. Germline-derived CDR1 and CDR2 are SGHRS and YFSETQ. The CDR3 extends over 14 amino acids. DNA of the CDR3: TGCGCCAGCAGGCTCATCACAGAAAATTCACCCCTCCACTTT. Translated, it gives CASRLITENSPLHF.